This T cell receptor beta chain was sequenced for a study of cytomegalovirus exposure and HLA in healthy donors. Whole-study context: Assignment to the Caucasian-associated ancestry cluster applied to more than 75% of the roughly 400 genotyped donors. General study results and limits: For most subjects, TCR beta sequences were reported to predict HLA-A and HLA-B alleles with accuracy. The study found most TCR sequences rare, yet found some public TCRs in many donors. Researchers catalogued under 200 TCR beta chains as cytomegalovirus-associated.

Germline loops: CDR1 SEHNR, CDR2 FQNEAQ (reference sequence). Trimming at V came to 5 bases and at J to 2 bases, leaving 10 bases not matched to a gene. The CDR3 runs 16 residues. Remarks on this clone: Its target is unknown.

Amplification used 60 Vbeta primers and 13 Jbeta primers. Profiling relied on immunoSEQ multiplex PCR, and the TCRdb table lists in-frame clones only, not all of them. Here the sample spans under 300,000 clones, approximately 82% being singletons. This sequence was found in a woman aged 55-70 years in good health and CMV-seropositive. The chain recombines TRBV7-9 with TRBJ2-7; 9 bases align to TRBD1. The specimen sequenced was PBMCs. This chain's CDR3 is CASSPSTGGTTYEQYF. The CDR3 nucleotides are TGTGCCAGCAGCCCGTCGACAGGGGGTACAACCTACGAGCAGTACTTC.